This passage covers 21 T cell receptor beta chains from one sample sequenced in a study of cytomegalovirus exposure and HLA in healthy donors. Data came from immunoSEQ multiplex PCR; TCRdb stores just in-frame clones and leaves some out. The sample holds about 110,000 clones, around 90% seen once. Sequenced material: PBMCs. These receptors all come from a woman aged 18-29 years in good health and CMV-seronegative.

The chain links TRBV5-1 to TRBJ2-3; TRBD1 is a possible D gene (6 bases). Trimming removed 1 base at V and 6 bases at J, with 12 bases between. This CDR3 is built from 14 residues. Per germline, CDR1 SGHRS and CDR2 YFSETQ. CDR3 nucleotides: TGCGCCAGCAGCTTGTTTTCAGGGGCGGATACGCAGTATTTT. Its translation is CASSLFSGADTQYF.

CDR3: CASSWYTVSNSPLHF. Written as DNA, the CDR3 is TGTGCCAGCAGCTGGTATACAGTCTCCAATTCACCCCTCCACTTT. The chain combines TRBV5-6 with TRBJ1-6; D remains unclear. The CDR3 totals 15 residues. V lost 3 bases, J lost 7 bases, and 14 bases lay in between. The germline CDR1 and CDR2 sequences are SGHDT and YYEEEE.

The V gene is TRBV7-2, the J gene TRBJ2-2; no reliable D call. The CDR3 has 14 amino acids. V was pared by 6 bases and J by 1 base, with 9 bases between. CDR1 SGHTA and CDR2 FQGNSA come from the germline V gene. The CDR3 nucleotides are TGTGCCAGCAGAAAACGCGGGAACACCGGGGAGCTGTTTTTT. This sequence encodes CASRKRGNTGELFF.

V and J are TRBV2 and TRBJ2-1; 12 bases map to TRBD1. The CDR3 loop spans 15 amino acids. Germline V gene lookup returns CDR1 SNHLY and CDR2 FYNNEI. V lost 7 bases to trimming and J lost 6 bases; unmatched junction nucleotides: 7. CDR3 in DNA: TGTGCCAGCAACCCGGGACAGGGGGCCATCAATGAGCAGTTCTTC. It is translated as CASNPGQGAINEQFF.

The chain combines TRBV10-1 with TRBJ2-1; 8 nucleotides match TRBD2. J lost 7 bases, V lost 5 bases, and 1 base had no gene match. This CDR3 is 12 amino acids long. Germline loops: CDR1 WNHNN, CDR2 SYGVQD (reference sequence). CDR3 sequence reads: CASSPGGNEQFF. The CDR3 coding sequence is TGCGCCAGCAGTCCGGGAGGGAATGAGCAGTTCTTC.

In DNA form, the CDR3 reads TGTGCCAGCAGCTTTTTTCAGGGTTCCGGTGAGCAGTTCTTC. Its translation: CASSFFQGSGEQFF. V is TRBV9 and J is TRBJ2-1; a possible D gene is TRBD1 (5 bases). This CDR3 spans 14 amino acids. Trimming took 4 bases from V and 9 from J, leaving 17 bases between them. CDR1 is SGDLS and CDR2 is YYNGEE in the germline V gene.

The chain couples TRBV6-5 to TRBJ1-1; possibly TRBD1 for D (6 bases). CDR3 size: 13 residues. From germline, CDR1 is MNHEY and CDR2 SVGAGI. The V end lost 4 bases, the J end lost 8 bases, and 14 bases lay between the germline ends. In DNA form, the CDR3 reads TGTGCCAGCAGTTCAACAGGGTGGGGAGAAGCTTTCTTT. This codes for CASSSTGWGEAFF.

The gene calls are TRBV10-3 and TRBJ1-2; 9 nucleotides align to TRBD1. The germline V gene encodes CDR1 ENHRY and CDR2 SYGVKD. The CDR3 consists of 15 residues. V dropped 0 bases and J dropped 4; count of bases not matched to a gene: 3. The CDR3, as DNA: TGTGCCATCAGTGAGTCTGGACAGGGGTCCTATGGCTACACCTTC. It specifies CAISESGQGSYGYTF.

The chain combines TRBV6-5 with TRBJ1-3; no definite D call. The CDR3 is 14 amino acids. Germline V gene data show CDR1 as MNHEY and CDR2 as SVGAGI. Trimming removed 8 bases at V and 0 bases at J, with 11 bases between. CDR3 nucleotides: TGTGCCAGCGGGCCCCTGGCCTCTGGAAACACCATATATTTT. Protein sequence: CASGPLASGNTIYF.

CDR3 in DNA: TGTGCCAGCAGCTTGCGGACAGATCGAACTGAAGCTTTCTTT. Translation gives CASSLRTDRTEAFF. The chain uses TRBV5-4 and TRBJ1-1, with a possible D match to TRBD1 (6 bases). V was cut by 1 base and J by 5 bases, with 12 bases left in between. The CDR3 contains 14 residues. In germline, CDR1 is SGHNT, CDR2 YYREEE (reference sequence).

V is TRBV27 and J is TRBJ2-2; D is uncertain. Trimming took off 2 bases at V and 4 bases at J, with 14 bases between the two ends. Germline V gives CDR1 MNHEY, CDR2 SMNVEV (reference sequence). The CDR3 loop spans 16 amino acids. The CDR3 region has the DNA TGTGCCAGCAGTTTACTCGACGAGGTCGGCACCGGGGAGCTGTTTTTT. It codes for CASSLLDEVGTGELFF.

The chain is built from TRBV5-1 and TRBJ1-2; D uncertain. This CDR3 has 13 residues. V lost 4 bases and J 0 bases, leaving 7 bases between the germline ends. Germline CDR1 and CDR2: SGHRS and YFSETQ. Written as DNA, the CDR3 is TGCGCCAGCAGCGAAATAGCTAACTATGGCTACACCTTC. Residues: CASSEIANYGYTF.

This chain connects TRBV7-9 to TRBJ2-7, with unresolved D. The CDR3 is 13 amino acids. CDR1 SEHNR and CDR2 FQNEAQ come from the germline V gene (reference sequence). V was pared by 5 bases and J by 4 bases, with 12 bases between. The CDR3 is CASSPTGQYEQYF. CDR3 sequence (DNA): TGTGCCAGCAGCCCTACTGGGCAATACGAGCAGTACTTC.

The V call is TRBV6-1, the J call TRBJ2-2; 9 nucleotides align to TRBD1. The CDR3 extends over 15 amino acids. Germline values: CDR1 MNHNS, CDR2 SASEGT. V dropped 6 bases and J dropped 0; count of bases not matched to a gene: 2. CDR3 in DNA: TGTGCCAGCAGAAGGGACAGGGCGAACACCGGGGAGCTGTTTTTT. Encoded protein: CASRRDRANTGELFF.

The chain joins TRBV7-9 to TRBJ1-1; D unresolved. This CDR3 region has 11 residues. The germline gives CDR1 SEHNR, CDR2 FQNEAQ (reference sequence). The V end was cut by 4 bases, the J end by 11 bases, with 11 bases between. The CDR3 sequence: CASSSGDGAFF. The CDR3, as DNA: TGTGCCAGCAGCTCGGGAGACGGGGCTTTCTTT.

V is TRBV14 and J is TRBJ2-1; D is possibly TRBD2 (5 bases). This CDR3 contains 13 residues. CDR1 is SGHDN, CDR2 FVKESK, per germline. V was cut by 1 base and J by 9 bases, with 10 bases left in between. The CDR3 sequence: CASSQGRAGEQFF. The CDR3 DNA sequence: TGTGCCAGCAGCCAAGGTCGGGCGGGTGAGCAGTTCTTC.

CDR3 region: CASSGQGNEQFF. CDR3 nucleotide sequence: TGTGCCAGCAGCGGACAGGGAAATGAGCAGTTCTTC. The V gene is TRBV2, the J gene TRBJ2-1, with 8 bases lining up with TRBD1. V lost 6 bases to trimming and J lost 7 bases; unmatched junction nucleotides: 2. The CDR3 runs to 12 residues. Germline V gene sequence: CDR1 SNHLY, CDR2 FYNNEI.

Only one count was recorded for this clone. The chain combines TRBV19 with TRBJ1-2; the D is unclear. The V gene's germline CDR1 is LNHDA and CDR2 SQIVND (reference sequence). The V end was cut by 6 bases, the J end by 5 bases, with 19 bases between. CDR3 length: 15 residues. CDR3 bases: TGTGCCAGTAGCTCTCCGCGGGCTTCAGCTTATGGCTACACCTTC. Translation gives CASSSPRASAYGYTF.

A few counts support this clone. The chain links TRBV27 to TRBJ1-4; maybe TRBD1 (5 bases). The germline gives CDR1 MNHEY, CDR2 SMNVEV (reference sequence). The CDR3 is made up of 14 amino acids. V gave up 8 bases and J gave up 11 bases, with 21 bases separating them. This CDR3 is CASGDGTRGWKLFF. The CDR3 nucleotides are TGTGCCAGCGGGGACGGGACGCGGGGTTGGAAACTGTTTTTT.

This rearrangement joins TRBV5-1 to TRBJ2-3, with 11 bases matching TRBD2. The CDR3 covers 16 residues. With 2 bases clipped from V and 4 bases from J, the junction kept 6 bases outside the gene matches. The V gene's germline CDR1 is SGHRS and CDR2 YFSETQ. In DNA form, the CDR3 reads TGCGCCAGCAGCTTAGTTAGCGGGGGGGCCGCAGATACGCAGTATTTT. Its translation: CASSLVSGGAADTQYF.

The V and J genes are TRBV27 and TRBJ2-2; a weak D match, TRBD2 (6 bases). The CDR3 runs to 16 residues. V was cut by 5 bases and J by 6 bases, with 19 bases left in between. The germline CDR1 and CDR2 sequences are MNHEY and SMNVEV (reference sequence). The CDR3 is CASSPIGTQGAGELFF. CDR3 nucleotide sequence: TGTGCCAGCAGTCCCATCGGGACTCAAGGCGCCGGGGAGCTGTTTTTT.